This T cell receptor (beta chain) was sequenced during a study of CD8+ T cells in alopecia areata. From germline, CDR1 is SGDLS and CDR2 YYNGEE. The CDR3 runs to 15 residues. V dropped 0 bases and J dropped 1 base, with 10 bases sitting between them. RNA extraction was followed by reverse transcription into cDNA, which acted as the sequencing template. This table comes from immunoSEQ multiplex PCR, and its TCRdb copy is limited to in-frame clones, with some not included. The table shows around 250,000 clones, with roughly two thirds occurring only once. As regards this clone: Its antigen remains unidentified.

Study findings and constraints: Unlike in mice, where it was clearer, TCR sharing across patients was less clear, possibly HLA-related.

This chain uses TRBV9 with TRBJ1-1; possible D gene TRBD1, 6 bases. The source of this sequence is a human donor with alopecia areata. The starting material was CD4+ T cells sorted from blood, obtained at week 0. The CDR3 DNA reads TGTGCCAGCAGCGTAGTGGGGGGGCAGAACACTGAAGCTTTCTTT. Its translation: CASSVVGGQNTEAFF.